This T cell receptor (beta chain) was observed in a study of T cell changes during pregnancy in multiple sclerosis. The germline V and J ends were trimmed by 5 bases and 5 bases, with 16 bases remaining between them. The CDR3 is 14 amino acids. The germline gives CDR1 SGHRS, CDR2 YFSETQ. Only in-frame clones appear in the TCRdb table, and some are missing; sequencing was by immunoSEQ multiplex PCR. Found here are around 69,000 clones, less than 95% of them singletons; the top ten hold about 2.1%. This TCR was sampled from a female donor in good health, enrolled as a control in a pregnancy study. Sample: peripheral blood, taken in the second trimester of pregnancy. V gene TRBV5-1 combines with J gene TRBJ1-2, with D perhaps matching TRBD1 (6 bases). This CDR3 is CASSHGGLGYGYTF. The CDR3 coding sequence is TGCGCCAGCAGTCACGGGGGGCTTGGGTATGGCTACACCTTC. Looking up the rest from reference TRBV5-1 and TRBJ1-2 gives the full variable domain: KAGVTQTPRYLIKTRGQQVTLSCSPISGHRSVSWYQQTPGQGLQFLFEYFSETQRNKGNFPGRFSGRQFSNSRSEMNVSTLELGDSALYLCASSHGGLGYGYTFGSGTRLTVV.